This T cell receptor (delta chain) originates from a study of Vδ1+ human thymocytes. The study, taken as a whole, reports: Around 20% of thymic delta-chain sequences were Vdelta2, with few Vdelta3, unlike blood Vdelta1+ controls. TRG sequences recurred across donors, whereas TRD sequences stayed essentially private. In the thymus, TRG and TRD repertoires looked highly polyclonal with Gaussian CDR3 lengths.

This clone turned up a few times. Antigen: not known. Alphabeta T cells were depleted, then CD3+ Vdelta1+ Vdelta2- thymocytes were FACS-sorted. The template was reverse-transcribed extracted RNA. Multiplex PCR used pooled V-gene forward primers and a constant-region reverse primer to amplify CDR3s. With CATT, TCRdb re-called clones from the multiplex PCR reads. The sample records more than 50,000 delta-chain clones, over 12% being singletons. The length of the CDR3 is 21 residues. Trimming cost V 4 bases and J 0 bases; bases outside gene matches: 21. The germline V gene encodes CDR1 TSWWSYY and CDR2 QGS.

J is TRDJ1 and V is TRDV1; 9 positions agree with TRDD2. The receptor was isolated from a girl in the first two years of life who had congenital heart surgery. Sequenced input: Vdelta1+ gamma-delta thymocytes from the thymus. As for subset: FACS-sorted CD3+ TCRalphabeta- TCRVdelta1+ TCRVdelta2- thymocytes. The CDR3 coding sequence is TGTGCTCTTGGGGCAACCTTCCTACTACACCCACCTACCCGGTACACCGATAAACTCATCTTT. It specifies CALGATFLLHPPTRYTDKLIF.